The rows below give T cell receptor beta chains drawn from one sample of a study of T-cell memory formation after mild COVID-19. TCRdb fed the 5' RACE reads into MiXCR, producing one record per CDR3 protein. The sample lists 350,000 to 450,000 distinct CDR3 sequences, approximately 15% occurring once. Sequenced: PBMCs or a T cell subset sorted from them (not recorded which). These receptors all come from a man younger than 35 who had mild COVID-19 (a few samples of this study predate the infection). Cell type and time point are not known. Each CDR3 is given with its conserved first and last residue. D genes are given only for firm matches. A row's size may be missing; if present it is once, few, many or a size class.

TRBJ2-5 | . | few | TRBV21-1 | CASSRKCFKCGYQETQYF | TGTGCCAGCAGCAGAAAGTGTTTTAAATGTGGGTACCAAGAGACCCAGTACTTC
TRBJ1-1 | TRBD1 | many | TRBV19 | CASSTTGTGDSEAFF | TGTGCCAGTAGTACGACCGGGACAGGGGACTCTGAAGCTTTCTTT
TRBJ1-4 | TRBD1 | . | TRBV12-3/TRBV12-4 | CASSLASKGTGSNEKLFF | TGTGCCAGCAGTTTAGCGAGCAAGGGGACAGGCTCTAATGAAAAACTGTTTTTT
TRBJ1-6 | TRBD1 | few | TRBV7-8 | CASSLDPGQGASSYNSPLHF | TGTGCCAGCAGCTTAGACCCTGGACAGGGCGCCAGCTCCTATAATTCACCCCTCCACTTT
TRBJ1-3 | . | few | TRBV2 | CASSRGPSSGNTIYF | TGTGCCAGCAGCCGCGGGCCTAGCTCTGGAAACACCATATATTTT
TRBJ1-2 | . | . | TRBV27 | CASSSRLRVPYGYTF | TGTGCCAGCAGTTCAAGGCTCCGGGTCCCATATGGCTACACCTTC
TRBJ2-2 | . | . | TRBV6-2/TRBV6-3 | CASYPGAGTGELFF | TGTGCCAGCTATCCGGGGGCGGGGACCGGGGAGCTGTTTTTT
TRBJ2-3 | . | few | TRBV9 | CASSVAWTGTDTQYF | TGTGCCAGCAGCGTAGCCTGGACAGGCACAGATACGCAGTATTTT
TRBJ1-2 | . | . | TRBV7-2 | CASRGRDRGYTF | TGTGCCAGCAGGGGGAGGGACCGTGGCTACACCTTC
TRBJ1-1 | . | . | TRBV20-1 | CSARQDLNTEAFF | TGCAGTGCTAGACAGGACTTAAACACTGAAGCTTTCTTT
TRBJ2-1 | . | . | TRBV18 | CASSARLESYNEQFF | TGTGCCAGCTCAGCCCGACTAGAGTCATACAATGAGCAGTTCTTC
TRBJ1-2 | . | once | TRBV2 | CASSAQGRNYGYTF | TGTGCCAGCAGTGCACAGGGAAGGAACTATGGCTACACCTTC
TRBJ1-1 | TRBD1 | few | TRBV20-1 | CSARDAITGGGTEAFF | TGCAGTGCTAGAGACGCCATCACAGGGGGAGGGACTGAAGCTTTCTTT
TRBJ2-2 | TRBD1 | many | TRBV6-2/TRBV6-3 | CASRGQGDTGELFF | TGTGCCAGCAGAGGGCAGGGGGACACCGGGGAGCTGTTTTTT
TRBJ1-2 | TRBD1 | few | TRBV5-1 | CASSFRDRGSRDYGYTF | TGCGCCAGCAGCTTCCGGGACAGGGGCTCTCGGGACTATGGCTACACCTTC
TRBJ2-7 | TRBD1 | many | TRBV5-1 | CASSLRDRGPSQGEQYF | TGCGCCAGCAGCTTAAGGGACAGGGGTCCCAGCCAAGGGGAGCAGTACTTC
TRBJ1-2 | . | . | TRBV9 | CASSETGFHYGYTF | TGTGCCAGCAGCGAAACAGGGTTTCACTATGGCTACACCTTC
TRBJ2-2 | . | many | TRBV5-1 | CASRIGNANTGELFF | TGCGCCAGCAGGATAGGCAATGCCAACACCGGGGAGCTGTTTTTT
TRBJ2-1 | TRBD2 | . | TRBV10-3 | CAISESDSGGAGKQFF | TGTGCCATCAGTGAGTCGGATAGCGGGGGGGCCGGGAAGCAGTTCTTC
TRBJ2-3 | . | few | TRBV5-1 | CASSEGGASTQYF | TGCGCCAGCAGCGAGGGGGGGGCCTCCACGCAGTATTTT